This T cell receptor (beta chain) derives from a study of blood T cell repertoires in COVID-19. Germline loops: CDR1 GTSNPN, CDR2 SVGIG (reference sequence). The CDR3 extends over 12 amino acids. V was clipped by 2 bases and J by 2 bases, with 7 bases between them. Sequencing used immunoSEQ multiplex PCR; TCRdb keeps in-frame clones, though not all of them. In the table there are 130,000 to 150,000 clones, roughly four fifths of which are singletons. The TCR was taken from a human donor with acute or convalescent COVID-19. The donor label of this sample is uncertain. The chain employs TRBV30 and TRBJ2-7; possible D gene TRBD1, 5 bases. Sequences were obtained from peripheral blood. The CDR3 here is CAWSRQTYEQYF. DNA of the CDR3: TGTGCCTGGAGTCGACAGACCTACGAGCAGTACTTC.